This entry lists 7 T cell receptor beta chains sequenced from one sample in a study of blood T cell repertoires in COVID-19. Clones were read by immunoSEQ multiplex PCR, and TCRdb kept only the in-frame ones, dropping some. The sample shows about 110,000 clones, roughly 80% of them seen only once. Sequences were obtained from peripheral blood. The origin of the receptors is a woman aged 40 to 50 with acute or convalescent COVID-19.

The chain employs TRBV5-1 and TRBJ2-3; D call uncertain. The V and J ends lost 0 bases and 5 bases respectively, with 10 bases between them. This CDR3 region has 14 residues. Germline V gene data show CDR1 as SGHRS and CDR2 as YFSETQ. CDR3 sequence reads: CASSLDRIRDTQYF. CDR3 DNA: TGCGCCAGCAGCTTGGACCGAATTAGAGATACGCAGTATTTT.

This clone came up once. J is TRBJ2-7 and V is TRBV30, with D tentatively TRBD2 (6 bases). V shed 4 bases and J shed 1 base, with 26 bases lying between them. The CDR3 is made up of 18 amino acids. Germline V CDR1 and CDR2: GTSNPN, SVGIG (reference sequence). Written as DNA, the CDR3 is TGTGCCTGGAACCCCGGTCGGGTTATCGGGGGTCGGTCCTACGAGCAGTACTTC. Translating gives CAWNPGRVIGGRSYEQYF.

The chain combines TRBV5-1 with TRBJ2-5, with TRBD1 matching over 8 bases. Losses at the gene ends were 0 bases for V and 3 bases for J; bases not matched to a gene: 7. The CDR3 is 16 amino acids. CDR1 is SGHRS, CDR2 YFSETQ, per germline. The CDR3 DNA reads as TGCGCCAGCAGCTTGGGGCCAACAGGGGGGAAAGAGACCCAGTACTTC. The encoded protein is CASSLGPTGGKETQYF.

This clone was seen a few times. The chain carries TRBV3-1 (or the pseudogene TRBV3-2) and TRBJ1-3; D gene unclear. Germline lookup yields CDR1 LGHDT and CDR2 YNNKEL (reference sequence). The V end was cut by 4 bases, the J end by 7 bases, with 14 bases between. The CDR3 loop spans 14 amino acids. CDR3 in amino acids: CASSLPGRENTIYF. The CDR3 nucleotides are TGTGCCAGCAGCCTCCCGGGAAGGGAGAACACCATATATTTT.

The rearrangement joins TRBV4-1 to TRBJ1-1; 9 bases match TRBD1. The CDR3 runs to 13 residues. The V gene end was trimmed by 7 bases and the J gene end by 5 bases; junction bases not matched to a gene: 5. Germline values: CDR1 MGHRA, CDR2 YSYEKL. Here the CDR3 reads CASTRDRATEAFF. The CDR3 DNA sequence: TGCGCCAGCACCCGGGACAGGGCTACTGAAGCTTTCTTT.

The V call is TRBV5-1, the J call TRBJ1-2, with TRBD1 matching 10 bases. Germline loops: CDR1 SGHRS, CDR2 YFSETQ. The CDR3 loop spans 12 amino acids. V trimming: 7 bases; J trimming: 13 bases; junction bases outside the gene matches: 10. Here the CDR3 DNA reads TGCGCCAGCGGGGGACAGGGGATACATCTCACCTTC. It encodes CASGGQGIHLTF.

The chain links TRBV2 to TRBJ2-3; 7 nucleotides align to TRBD2. Germline V gene lookup returns CDR1 SNHLY and CDR2 FYNNEI. CDR3 length equals 14 residues. Trimming at V came to 7 bases and at J to 6 bases, leaving 10 bases not matched to a gene. The CDR3 nucleotides read TGTGCCAGCATTAGAGGACTAGATGGGGATACGCAGTATTTT. Its protein product is CASIRGLDGDTQYF.